A single sample gave rise to the 18 T cell receptor beta chains below, sequenced in a study of CD4 T cells in relation to SARS-CoV-2 and coronaviruses. No cognate antigen is known for these TCRs. TCRdb keeps only in-frame clones here, not all; method: immunoSEQ multiplex PCR. The table includes some 38,000 clones, around 77% detected once. Source material: memory CD4+ T cells from PBMCs, cultured in vitro. Receptor source: an adult with COVID-19.

The rearrangement links TRBV20-1 to TRBJ1-1, with D unclear. Germline V lookup: CDR1 DFQATT, CDR2 SNEGSKA (reference sequence). The CDR3 extends over 15 amino acids. V lost 3 bases and J lost 2, with 16 bases in between. CDR3 protein: CSASSPLTANTEAFF. CDR3 nucleotides: TGCAGTGCTAGTTCCCCCCTTACAGCCAACACTGAAGCTTTCTTT.

This rearrangement joins TRBV9 to TRBJ2-7; D not resolved. This CDR3 contains 15 residues. Germline-derived CDR1 and CDR2 are SGDLS and YYNGEE. Deletions cut 0 bases from V and 1 base from J, with 11 bases between. The CDR3 DNA reads TGTGCCAGCAGCGTAGGCAGTGGATTGTCCTACGAGCAGTACTTC. Its translation: CASSVGSGLSYEQYF. Together with reference TRBV9 and TRBJ2-7, the CDR3 gives the full variable domain: DSGVTQTPKHLITATGQRVTLRCSPRSGDLSVYWYQQSLDQGLQFLIQYYNGEERAKGNILERFSAQQFPDLHSELNLSSLELGDSALYFCASSVGSGLSYEQYFGPGTRLTVT.

Here the CDR3 reads CASSRQGLDGYTF. In DNA, the CDR3 is TGTGCCAGCAGCCGACAAGGTCTGGATGGCTACACCTTC. The rearrangement joins TRBV5-4 to TRBJ1-2; D remains unclear. The CDR3 totals 13 residues. Trimming shortened V by 4 bases and J by 6 bases, and 13 bases separated the two germline ends. The germline V gene encodes CDR1 SGHNT and CDR2 YYREEE (reference sequence).

The genes are TRBV30 and TRBJ2-7; TRBD2 matches at 8 bases. V trimming: 5 bases; J trimming: 2 bases; junction bases outside the gene matches: 5. This CDR3 region has 13 residues. Germline loops: CDR1 GTSNPN, CDR2 SVGIG (reference sequence). CDR3 residues: CAWAGGAAYEQYF. The DNA of the CDR3 is TGTGCCTGGGCGGGAGGAGCAGCCTACGAGCAGTACTTC.

This clone was counted only a few times. This chain's CDR3 is CASSLEAGVHEAFF. Here the CDR3 DNA reads TGTGCCAGCAGCTTAGAGGCAGGGGTTCATGAAGCTTTCTTT. The chain is built from TRBV11-2 and TRBJ1-1, with D perhaps TRBD1 (6 bases). Germline values: CDR1 SGHAT, CDR2 FQNNGV. V dropped 0 bases and J dropped 7 bases, with 12 bases sitting between them. The CDR3 is 14 residues long.

The chain couples TRBV5-1 to TRBJ1-1; 7 bases agree with TRBD1. CDR1 is SGHRS and CDR2 is YFSETQ in the germline V gene. The length of the CDR3 is 15 residues. J lost 4 bases, V lost 0 bases, and 6 bases had no gene match. CDR3 region: CASSLDEAGGTEAFF. CDR3 nucleotide sequence: TGCGCCAGCAGCTTGGACGAGGCAGGGGGCACTGAAGCTTTCTTT. The whole variable domain, filled in from reference TRBV5-1 and TRBJ1-1, reads KAGVTQTPRYLIKTRGQQVTLSCSPISGHRSVSWYQQTPGQGLQFLFEYFSETQRNKGNFPGRFSGRQFSNSRSEMNVSTLELGDSALYLCASSLDEAGGTEAFFGQGTRLTVV.

This chain uses TRBV27 with TRBJ2-5; D gene unclear. Per the germline V gene, CDR1 is MNHEY and CDR2 is SMNVEV (reference sequence). Trimming shortened V by 3 bases and J by 7 bases, and 3 bases separated the two germline ends. This CDR3 region has 10 residues. The CDR3 DNA sequence: TGTGCCAGCAGTTTGGGGACCCAGTACTTC. Translation gives CASSLGTQYF.

V is TRBV18 and J is TRBJ2-7; D is perhaps TRBD2 (6 bases). The CDR3 extends over 14 amino acids. The germline gives CDR1 KGHSH, CDR2 LQKENI. V was clipped by 0 bases and J by 5 bases, with 11 bases between them. The CDR3 spells CASSPPTRSHEQYF. The CDR3 bases are TGTGCCAGCTCACCACCGACTAGGAGCCACGAGCAGTACTTC.

This chain joins TRBV6-6 and TRBJ1-5; 8 positions match TRBD1. Germline V CDR1 and CDR2: MNHNY, SVGAGI (reference sequence). V shed 4 bases, J shed 7 bases, and the junction held 9 bases outside the gene matches. The CDR3 extends over 15 amino acids. This CDR3 is CASSSMDRVSQPQHF. The CDR3 DNA is TGTGCCAGCAGTTCGATGGACAGGGTCTCACAGCCCCAGCATTTT.

The rearrangement links TRBV28 to TRBJ2-3, with 12 bases fitting TRBD2. Germline CDR1 is MDHEN and CDR2 is SYDVKM. V shed 5 bases, J shed 9 bases, and the junction held 12 bases outside the gene matches. The length of the CDR3 is 16 residues. CDR3 protein: CASSTRTSGIESTQYF. The CDR3 DNA sequence: TGTGCCAGCAGTACAAGGACTAGCGGGATCGAGAGCACGCAGTATTTT.

The chain couples TRBV2 to TRBJ2-7; D perhaps matches TRBD1 (6 bases). Germline CDR1 reads SNHLY; CDR2 reads FYNNEI. The ends were cut back, 3 bases at V and 4 bases at J, with 10 bases in the middle. The CDR3 covers 13 residues. The CDR3 sequence: CASSDVQGYEQYF. The CDR3 DNA reads TGTGCCAGCAGTGACGTACAGGGATACGAGCAGTACTTC.

V usage is TRBV5-6 and J usage is TRBJ2-3, with 7 bases lining up with TRBD1. J was trimmed by 5 bases and V by 3 bases; bases with no gene match: 6. The germline V gene has CDR1 SGHDT and CDR2 YYEEEE. The length of the CDR3 is 14 residues. The CDR3 here is CASSSTGPEDTQYF. The CDR3 DNA sequence: TGTGCCAGCAGCTCGACAGGGCCCGAAGATACGCAGTATTTT.

The chain couples TRBV6-5 to TRBJ1-1, with a weak D call TRBD1 (5 bases). The CDR3 contains 13 residues. Germline V gives CDR1 MNHEY, CDR2 SVGAGI. Trimming pared 7 bases from V and 1 base from J, leaving 10 bases between. Here the CDR3 reads CASNQGRNTEAFF. The CDR3 coding sequence is TGTGCCAGCAACCAGGGACGGAACACTGAAGCTTTCTTT.

In its sample, this clone was seen once. This rearrangement joins TRBV6-5 to TRBJ2-2; TRBD2 is a possible D gene (6 bases). In germline, CDR1 is MNHEY, CDR2 SVGAGI. Deletions cut 2 bases from V and 4 bases from J, with 8 bases between. This CDR3 comprises 14 residues. Here the CDR3 reads CASSYGTPTGELFF. The CDR3, as DNA: TGTGCCAGCAGTTACGGGACTCCCACCGGGGAGCTGTTTTTT.

V is TRBV14 and J is TRBJ1-5; D gene uncertain. The V gene lost 3 bases and the J gene lost 4 bases, with 7 bases spanning the gap. The V gene's germline CDR1 is SGHDN and CDR2 FVKESK. The CDR3 length is 13 residues. CDR3 coding DNA: TGTGCCAGCAGCCAGGCTAAGAATCAGCCCCAGCATTTT. This sequence encodes CASSQAKNQPQHF.

The rearrangement joins TRBV10-3 to TRBJ2-7, with D possibly being TRBD1 (6 bases). Germline V CDR1 and CDR2: ENHRY, SYGVKD. This CDR3 comprises 15 residues. V gave up 10 bases and J gave up 5 bases, with 24 bases separating them. This CDR3 reads CASYDLDRGANEQYF. The CDR3 DNA follows: TGTGCCAGCTACGACCTGGACAGAGGAGCCAACGAGCAGTACTTC.

The chain has TRBV13 and TRBJ2-7; 10 bases map to TRBD2. V was clipped by 2 bases and J by 3 bases; unmatched bases: 13. The germline gives CDR1 PRHDT, CDR2 FYEKMQ (reference sequence). The CDR3 is 18 residues long. The CDR3 DNA sequence: TGTGCCAGCAGCTTAAGGGCTAGCGGGAGAGGTAGGGACTACGAGCAGTACTTC. Translating it yields CASSLRASGRGRDYEQYF.

The chain recombines TRBV14 with TRBJ1-2; D uncertain. V was shortened by 1 base and J by 2 bases, with 8 bases between the two germline ends. The CDR3 extends over 14 amino acids. Germline-derived CDR1 and CDR2 are SGHDN and FVKESK. CDR3 protein: CASSQVADNYGYTF. In DNA, the CDR3 is TGTGCCAGCAGCCAAGTGGCGGACAACTATGGCTACACCTTC.